These 6 T cell receptor beta chains share one sample of origin, sequenced in a study of T cells in Graves' hyperthyroidism and ophthalmopathy. Regions amplified from RNA transcripts were the TCR beta CDR3 regions. HTBI primers drove first-round RT-PCR of the TCR CDR3. From the multiplex PCR reads, TCRdb called clonotypes with MiXCR, one entry per CDR3 protein. The data hold about 710,000 distinct CDR3 sequences, with 16% observed a single time. The source material was blood. The receptors were gathered from a man between 18 and 29 years old with Graves' hyperthyroidism.

The chain carries TRBV15 and TRBJ2-7; perhaps D is TRBD1 or TRBD2 (5 bases each). The CDR3 consists of 13 residues. CDR1 and CDR2 (germline): LNHNV, YYDKDF (reference sequence). With 5 bases removed from V and 7 bases from J, the gap between germline ends came to 15 bases. Written as DNA, the CDR3 is TGTGCCACCAGCGGGCCGGGGCTCCTGGAGCAGTACTTC. It encodes CATSGPGLLEQYF.

The chain is built from TRBV6-2 or TRBV6-3 and TRBJ2-5; tentatively, D is TRBD2 (5 bases). Germline assignment: CDR1 MNHEY and CDR2 SVGEGT. V dropped 7 bases and J dropped 1 base, with 16 bases sitting between them. CDR3 length: 15 residues. The CDR3 here is CASNPLREFQETQYF. The CDR3 coding sequence is TGTGCCAGCAACCCCCTCCGGGAATTCCAAGAGACCCAGTACTTC.

V usage is TRBV6-2 or TRBV6-3 and J usage is TRBJ2-1; 9 bases match TRBD2. From germline, CDR1 is MNHEY and CDR2 SVGEGT. There are 18 residues in the CDR3. J gave up 8 bases and V 0 bases, and 14 bases lay outside the gene matches. Written as DNA, the CDR3 is TGTGCCAGCAGTTACTCATTATGGGCTAGCGGGAATATAGATGAGCAGTTCTTC. It specifies CASSYSLWASGNIDEQFF.

This clonotype was picked up a small number of times. The gene calls are TRBV5-6 and TRBJ2-1; TRBD2 is a possible D gene (6 bases). Germline-derived CDR1 and CDR2 are SGHDT and YYEEEE. The CDR3 is made up of 14 amino acids. Trimming left V 1 base short and J 4 bases short, with 9 bases between. The CDR3 is CASSLPSAYNEQFF. Written as DNA, the CDR3 is TGTGCCAGCAGCTTGCCTAGCGCTTACAATGAGCAGTTCTTC. Complete variable domain (other parts from reference TRBV5-6 and TRBJ2-1): DAGVTQSPTHLIKTRGQQVTLRCSPKSGHDTVSWYQQALGQGPQFIFQYYEEEERQRGNFPDRFSGHQFPNYSSELNVNALLLGDSALYLCASSLPSAYNEQFFGPGTRLTVL.

The chain is built from TRBV18 and TRBJ2-6, with 8 bases aligning to TRBD2. The CDR3 is made up of 17 amino acids. The J segment lost 1 base and the V segment lost 3 bases, leaving 5 bases of the junction unmatched. CDR1 and CDR2 (germline): KGHSH, LQKENI. The CDR3 sequence is CASSPLAGTSGANVLTF. CDR3 nucleotides: TGTGCCAGCTCACCTTTAGCGGGAACTTCTGGGGCCAACGTCCTGACTTTC. Drawing the rest from reference TRBV18 and TRBJ2-6, the complete variable domain is NAGVMQNPRHLVRRRGQEARLRCSPMKGHSHVYWYRQLPEEGLKFMVYLQKENIIDESGMPKERFSAEFPKEGPSILRIQQVVRGDSAAYFCASSPLAGTSGANVLTFGAGSRLTVL.

The sample holds many counts of this clonotype. The chain combines TRBV2 with TRBJ1-2; 10 positions match TRBD1. Germline values: CDR1 SNHLY, CDR2 FYNNEI. Unmatched junction bases numbered 12, after V lost 4 bases and J lost 10 bases. The CDR3 spans 15 residues. The DNA for the CDR3 is TGTGCCAGCAGTGTTTTTCAACCGGGACAGGGGTCCTACACCTTC. Amino acids: CASSVFQPGQGSYTF. Filled out from reference TRBV2 and TRBJ1-2, the complete variable domain reads EPEVTQTPSHQVTQMGQEVILRCVPISNHLYFYWYRQILGQKVEFLVSFYNNEISEKSEIFDDQFSVERPDGSNFTLKIRSTKLEDSAMYFCASSVFQPGQGSYTFGSGTRLTVV.